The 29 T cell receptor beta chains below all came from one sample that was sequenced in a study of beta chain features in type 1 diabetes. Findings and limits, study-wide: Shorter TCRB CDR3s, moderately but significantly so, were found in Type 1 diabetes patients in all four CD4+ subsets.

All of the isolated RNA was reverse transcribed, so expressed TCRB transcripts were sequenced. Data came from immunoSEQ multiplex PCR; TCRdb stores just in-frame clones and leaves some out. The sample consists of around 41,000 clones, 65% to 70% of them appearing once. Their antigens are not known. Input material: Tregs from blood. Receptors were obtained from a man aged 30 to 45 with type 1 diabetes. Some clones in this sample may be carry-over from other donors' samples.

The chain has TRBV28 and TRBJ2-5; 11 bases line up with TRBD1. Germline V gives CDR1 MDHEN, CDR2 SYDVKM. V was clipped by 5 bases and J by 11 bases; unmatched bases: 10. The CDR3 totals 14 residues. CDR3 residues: CASSPSDRGREQYF. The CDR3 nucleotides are TGTGCCAGCAGTCCCTCGGACAGGGGGCGTGAGCAGTACTTC.

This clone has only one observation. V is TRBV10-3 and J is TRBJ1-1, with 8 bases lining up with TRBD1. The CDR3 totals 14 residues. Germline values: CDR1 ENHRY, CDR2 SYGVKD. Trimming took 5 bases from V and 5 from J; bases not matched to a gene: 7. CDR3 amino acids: CAISSDRGRTEAFF. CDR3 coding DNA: TGTGCCATCAGTTCCGACAGGGGCAGGACTGAAGCTTTCTTT.

The CDR3 nucleotides are TGTGCCAGCAGCCCGCAGGGGGTCGGGGAGCTGTTTTTT. Residues: CASSPQGVGELFF. This chain links TRBV7-3 with TRBJ2-2; 7 bases line up with TRBD1. Per germline, CDR1 SGHTA and CDR2 FQGTGA. CDR3 size: 13 residues. Trimming took 5 bases from V and 7 from J; bases not matched to a gene: 4.

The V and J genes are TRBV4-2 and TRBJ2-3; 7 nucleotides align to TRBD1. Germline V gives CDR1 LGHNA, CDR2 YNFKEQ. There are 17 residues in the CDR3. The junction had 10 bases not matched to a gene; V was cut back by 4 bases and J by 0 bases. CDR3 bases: TGTGCCAGCAGCCGCAACACCGGGACAGAGAGCACAGATACGCAGTATTTT. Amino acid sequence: CASSRNTGTESTDTQYF.

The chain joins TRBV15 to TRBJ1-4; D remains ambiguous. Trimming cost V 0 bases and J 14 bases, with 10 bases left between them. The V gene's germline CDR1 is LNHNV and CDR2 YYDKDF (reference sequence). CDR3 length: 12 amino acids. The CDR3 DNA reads TGTGCCACCAGCAGAGACAAGGGAGACCTGTTTTTT. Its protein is CATSRDKGDLFF.

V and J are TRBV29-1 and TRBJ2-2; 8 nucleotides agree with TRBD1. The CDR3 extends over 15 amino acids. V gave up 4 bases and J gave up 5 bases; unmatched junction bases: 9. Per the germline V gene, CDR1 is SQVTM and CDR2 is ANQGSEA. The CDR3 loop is CSVGQGRKVTGELFF. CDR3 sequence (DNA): TGCAGCGTTGGACAGGGGAGGAAGGTGACCGGGGAGCTGTTTTTT.

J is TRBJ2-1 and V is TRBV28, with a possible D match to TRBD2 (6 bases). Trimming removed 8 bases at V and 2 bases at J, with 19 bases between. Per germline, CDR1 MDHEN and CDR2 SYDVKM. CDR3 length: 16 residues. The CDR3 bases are TGTGCCAGCCTAGTGGGAGGACGGCTTACCTACAATGAGCAGTTCTTC. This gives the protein CASLVGGRLTYNEQFF. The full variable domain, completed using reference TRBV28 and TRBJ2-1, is DVKVTQSSRYLVKRTGEKVFLECVQDMDHENMFWYRQDPGLGLRLIYFSYDVKMKEKGDIPEGYSVSREKKERFSLILESASTNQTSMYLCASLVGGRLTYNEQFFGPGTRLTVL.

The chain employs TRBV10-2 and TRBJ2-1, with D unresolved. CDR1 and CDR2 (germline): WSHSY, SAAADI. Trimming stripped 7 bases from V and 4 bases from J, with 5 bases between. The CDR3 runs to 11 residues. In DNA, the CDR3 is TGCGCCAGCACCAAATACAATGAGCAGTTCTTC. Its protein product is CASTKYNEQFF.

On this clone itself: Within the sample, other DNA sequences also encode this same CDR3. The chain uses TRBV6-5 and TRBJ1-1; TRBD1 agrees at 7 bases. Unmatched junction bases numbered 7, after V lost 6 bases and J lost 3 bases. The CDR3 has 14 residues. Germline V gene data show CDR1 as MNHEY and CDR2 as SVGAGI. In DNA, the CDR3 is TGTGCCAGCAGACTGAGGGGGCCTGACACTGAAGCTTTCTTT. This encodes CASRLRGPDTEAFF.

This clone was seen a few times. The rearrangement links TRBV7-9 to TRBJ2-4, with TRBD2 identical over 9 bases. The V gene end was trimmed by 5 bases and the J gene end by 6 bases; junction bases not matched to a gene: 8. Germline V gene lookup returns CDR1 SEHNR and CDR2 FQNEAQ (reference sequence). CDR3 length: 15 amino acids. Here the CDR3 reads CASSIQGTSRNIQYF. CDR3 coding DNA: TGTGCCAGCAGCATACAAGGGACTAGCAGAAACATTCAGTACTTC.

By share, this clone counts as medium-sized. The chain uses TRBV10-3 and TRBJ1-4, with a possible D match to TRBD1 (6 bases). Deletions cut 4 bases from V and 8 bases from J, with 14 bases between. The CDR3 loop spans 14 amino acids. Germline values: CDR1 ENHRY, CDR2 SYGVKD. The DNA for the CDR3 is TGTGCCATCAGTGCGGGACAAGCGGAGGAAAAACTGTTTTTT. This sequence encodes CAISAGQAEEKLFF.

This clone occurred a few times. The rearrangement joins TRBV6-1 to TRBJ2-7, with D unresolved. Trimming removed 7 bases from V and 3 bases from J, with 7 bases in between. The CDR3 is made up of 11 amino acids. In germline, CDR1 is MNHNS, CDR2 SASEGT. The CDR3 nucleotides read TGTGCCAGCATATTTCGCTACGAGCAGTACTTC. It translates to CASIFRYEQYF.

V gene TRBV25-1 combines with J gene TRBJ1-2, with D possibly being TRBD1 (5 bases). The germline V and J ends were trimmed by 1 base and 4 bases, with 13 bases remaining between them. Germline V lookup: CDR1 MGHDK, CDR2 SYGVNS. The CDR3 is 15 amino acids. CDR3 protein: CASSESGRATYGYTF. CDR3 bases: TGTGCCAGCAGTGAATCGGGCAGGGCGACCTATGGCTACACCTTC.

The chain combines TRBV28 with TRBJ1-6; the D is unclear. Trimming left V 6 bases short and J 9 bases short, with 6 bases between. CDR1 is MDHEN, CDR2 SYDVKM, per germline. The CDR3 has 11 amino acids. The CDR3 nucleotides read TGTGCCAGCAGCGGTAGTTCACCCCTCCACTTT. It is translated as CASSGSSPLHF. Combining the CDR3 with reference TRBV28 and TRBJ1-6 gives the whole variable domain DVKVTQSSRYLVKRTGEKVFLECVQDMDHENMFWYRQDPGLGLRLIYFSYDVKMKEKGDIPEGYSVSREKKERFSLILESASTNQTSMYLCASSGSSPLHFGNGTRLTVT.

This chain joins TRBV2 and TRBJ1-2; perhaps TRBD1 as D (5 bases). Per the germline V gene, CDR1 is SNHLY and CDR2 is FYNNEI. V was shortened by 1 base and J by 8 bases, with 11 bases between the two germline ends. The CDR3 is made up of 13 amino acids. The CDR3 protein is CASSEEGVGGYTF. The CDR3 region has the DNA TGTGCCAGCAGTGAAGAAGGGGTGGGAGGCTACACCTTC. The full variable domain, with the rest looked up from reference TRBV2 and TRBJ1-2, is EPEVTQTPSHQVTQMGQEVILRCVPISNHLYFYWYRQILGQKVEFLVSFYNNEISEKSEIFDDQFSVERPDGSNFTLKIRSTKLEDSAMYFCASSEEGVGGYTFGSGTRLTVV.

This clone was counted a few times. The CDR3 DNA reads TGTGCCAGCTCACCTGGTCGGGATACGCAGTATTTT. This translates into CASSPGRDTQYF. The chain is built from TRBV18 and TRBJ2-3; no reliable D call. Germline V gene data show CDR1 as KGHSH and CDR2 as LQKENI. The V end lost 3 bases, the J end lost 6 bases, and 7 bases lay between the germline ends. The CDR3 is 12 residues long.

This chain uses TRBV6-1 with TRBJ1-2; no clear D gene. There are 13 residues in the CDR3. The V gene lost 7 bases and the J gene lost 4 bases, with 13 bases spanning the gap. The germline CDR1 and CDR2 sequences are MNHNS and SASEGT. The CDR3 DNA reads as TGTGCCAGCAATTTGCTGACAAGCTATGGCTACACCTTC. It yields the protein CASNLLTSYGYTF.

CDR3 loop: CASSRGNTGELFF. CDR3 nucleotide sequence: TGTGCCAGCAGCCGGGGGAACACCGGGGAGCTGTTTTTT. This sequence joins TRBV7-9 and TRBJ2-2, with D possibly matching TRBD2 (5 bases). Germline CDR1 and CDR2: SEHNR and FQNEAQ (reference sequence). Trimming stripped 5 bases from V and 1 base from J, with 5 bases between. The CDR3 is 13 amino acids.

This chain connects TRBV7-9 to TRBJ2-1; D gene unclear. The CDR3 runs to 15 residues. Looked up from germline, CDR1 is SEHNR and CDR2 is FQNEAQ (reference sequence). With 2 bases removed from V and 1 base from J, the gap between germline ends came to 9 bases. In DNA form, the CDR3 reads TGTGCCAGCAGCTTAACCGTCCAGTCCTACAATGAGCAGTTCTTC. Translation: CASSLTVQSYNEQFF. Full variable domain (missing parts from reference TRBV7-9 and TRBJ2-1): DTGVSQNPRHKITKRGQNVTFRCDPISEHNRLYWYRQTLGQGPEFLTYFQNEAQLEKSRLLSDRFSAERPKGSFSTLEIQRTEQGDSAMYLCASSLTVQSYNEQFFGPGTRLTVL.

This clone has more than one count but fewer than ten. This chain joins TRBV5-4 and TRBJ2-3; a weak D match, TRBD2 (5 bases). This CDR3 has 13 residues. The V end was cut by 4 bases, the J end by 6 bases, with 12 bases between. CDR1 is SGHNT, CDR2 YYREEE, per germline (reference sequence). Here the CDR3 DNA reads TGTGCCAGCAGCGGGCGGGTTGGGGATACGCAGTATTTT. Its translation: CASSGRVGDTQYF.

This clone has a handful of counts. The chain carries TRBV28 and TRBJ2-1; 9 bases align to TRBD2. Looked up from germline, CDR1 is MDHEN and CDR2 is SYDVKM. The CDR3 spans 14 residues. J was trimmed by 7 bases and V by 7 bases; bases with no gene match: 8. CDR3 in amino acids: CASIRASGNNEQFF. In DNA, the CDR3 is TGTGCCAGCATTAGGGCTAGCGGGAATAATGAGCAGTTCTTC.

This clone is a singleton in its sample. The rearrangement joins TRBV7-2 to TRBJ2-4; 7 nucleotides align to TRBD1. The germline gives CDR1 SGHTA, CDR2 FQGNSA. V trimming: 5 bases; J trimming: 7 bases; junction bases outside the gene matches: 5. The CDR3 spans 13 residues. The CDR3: CASSPQGTNIQYF. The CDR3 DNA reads TGTGCCAGCAGCCCACAGGGGACGAACATTCAGTACTTC.

CDR3 residues: CASSKAGQGFYEQYF. CDR3 nucleotides: TGTGCCAGCTCGAAGGCCGGCCAGGGATTCTACGAGCAGTACTTC. The rearrangement uses TRBV6-5 and TRBJ2-5, with D possibly matching TRBD1 (5 bases). The DNA end is more similar to TRBJ2-7, so the J call may be wrong. Germline V gene data show CDR1 as MNHEY and CDR2 as SVGAGI. This CDR3 is 15 amino acids long.

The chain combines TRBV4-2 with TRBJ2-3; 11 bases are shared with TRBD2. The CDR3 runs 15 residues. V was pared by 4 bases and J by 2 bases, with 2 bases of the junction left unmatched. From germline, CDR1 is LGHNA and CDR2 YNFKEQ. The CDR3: CASSLSGGATDTQYF. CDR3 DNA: TGTGCCAGCAGCCTTAGCGGGGGGGCCACAGATACGCAGTATTTT.

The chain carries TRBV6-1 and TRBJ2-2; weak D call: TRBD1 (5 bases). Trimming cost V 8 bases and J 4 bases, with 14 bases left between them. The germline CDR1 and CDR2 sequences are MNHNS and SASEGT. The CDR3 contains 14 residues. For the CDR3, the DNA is TGTGCCAGCGGGGCCCGGGCTAGCACCGGGGAGCTGTTTTTT. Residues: CASGARASTGELFF.

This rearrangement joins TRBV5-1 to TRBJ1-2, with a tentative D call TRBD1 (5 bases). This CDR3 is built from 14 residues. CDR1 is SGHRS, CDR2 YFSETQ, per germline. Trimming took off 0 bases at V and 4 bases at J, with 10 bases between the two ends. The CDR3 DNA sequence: TGCGCCAGCAGCTTGGAGGGGTCCCCCTATGGCTACACCTTC. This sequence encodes CASSLEGSPYGYTF.

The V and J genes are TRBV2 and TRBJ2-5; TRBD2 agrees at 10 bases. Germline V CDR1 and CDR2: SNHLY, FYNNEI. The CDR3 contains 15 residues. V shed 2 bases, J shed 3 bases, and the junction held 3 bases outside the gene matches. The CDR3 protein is CASSELLAGEETQYF. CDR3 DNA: TGTGCCAGCAGTGAACTGCTAGCGGGGGAAGAGACCCAGTACTTC.

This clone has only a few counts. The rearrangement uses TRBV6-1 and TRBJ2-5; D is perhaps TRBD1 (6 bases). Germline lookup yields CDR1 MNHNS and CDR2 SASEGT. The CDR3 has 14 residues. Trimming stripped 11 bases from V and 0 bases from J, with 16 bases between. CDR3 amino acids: CAGSGQMYQETQYF. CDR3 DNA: TGTGCCGGTTCAGGACAGATGTACCAAGAGACCCAGTACTTC.

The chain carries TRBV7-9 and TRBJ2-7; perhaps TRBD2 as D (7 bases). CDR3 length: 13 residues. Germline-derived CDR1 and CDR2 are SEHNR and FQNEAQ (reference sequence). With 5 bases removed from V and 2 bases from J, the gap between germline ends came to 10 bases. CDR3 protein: CASSRGGAYEQYF. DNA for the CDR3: TGTGCCAGCAGCCGAGGGGGGGCCTACGAGCAGTACTTC.